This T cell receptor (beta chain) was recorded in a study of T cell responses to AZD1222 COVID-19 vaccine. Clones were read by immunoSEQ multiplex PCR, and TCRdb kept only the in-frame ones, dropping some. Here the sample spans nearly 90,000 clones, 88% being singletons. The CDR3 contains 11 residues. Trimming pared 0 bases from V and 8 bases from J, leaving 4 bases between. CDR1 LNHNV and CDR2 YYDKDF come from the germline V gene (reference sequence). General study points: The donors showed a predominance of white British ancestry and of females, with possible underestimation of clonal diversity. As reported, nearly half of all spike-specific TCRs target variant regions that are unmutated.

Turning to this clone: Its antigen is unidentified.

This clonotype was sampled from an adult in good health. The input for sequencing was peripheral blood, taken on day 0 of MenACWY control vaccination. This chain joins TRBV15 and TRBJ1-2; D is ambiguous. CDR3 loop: CATSREGGYTF. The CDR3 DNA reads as TGTGCCACCAGCAGAGAGGGAGGCTACACCTTC.